Included here is one T cell receptor (beta chain) sequence, with context. Its antigen is unknown. The record originates from a study of OX40 agonist ivuxolimab in advanced cancers. Study details: A partial response was reached by three patients: one with hepatocellular carcinoma and two with cutaneous melanoma.

Regarding the study as a whole: Within 6 weeks, CD4+ and CD8+ blood T cells expanded clonally at 0.1 to 3.0 mg/kg.

Generated by immunoSEQ multiplex PCR, the TCRdb table keeps only in-frame clones and is missing some. The data show more than 90,000 clones, about 80% seen once. The sample consisted of CD4+ or CD8+ T cells sorted from blood, taken in a trial of the OX40 agonist ivuxolimab. The receptor was isolated from an adult with an advanced solid tumor such as melanoma, head and neck, liver or kidney cancer.

The CDR3 protein is CAISDRISGGDNEQFF. The CDR3 coding sequence is TGTGCCATCAGTGATAGGATTAGCGGGGGGGACAATGAGCAGTTCTTC. The chain employs TRBV10-3 and TRBJ2-1; 11 positions match TRBD2. The J segment lost 5 bases and the V segment lost 3 bases, leaving 6 bases of the junction unmatched. The CDR3 is 16 residues long. Germline CDR1 is ENHRY and CDR2 is SYGVKD.